The 15 T cell receptor beta chains below were found in one sample sequenced in a study of blood T cell repertoires in COVID-19. Using immunoSEQ multiplex PCR, the repertoire was profiled, and TCRdb retains in-frame clones only, with some absent. Altogether approximately 54,000 clones are present, more than 85% being singletons, with the ten largest covering 3.5% to 5%. The source material was peripheral blood. These receptors were obtained from a man in his fifties or sixties with acute or convalescent COVID-19.

J is TRBJ2-4 and V is TRBV11-2, with a tentative D call TRBD1 (5 bases). The CDR3 contains 18 residues. Germline lookup yields CDR1 SGHAT and CDR2 FQNNGV. Between the trimmed V and J ends, which lost 4 bases and 1 base, there was a span of 20 bases. CDR3 coding DNA: TGTGCCAGCAGCTCCGCCCTCAGGGTGGAAGGGGCCAAAAACATTCAGTACTTC. It specifies CASSSALRVEGAKNIQYF. The full variable domain, in which reference TRBV11-2 and TRBJ2-4 provide the parts outside the CDR3, is EAGVAQSPRYKIIEKRQSVAFWCNPISGHATLYWYQQILGQGPKLLIQFQNNGVVDDSQLPKDRFSAERLKGVDSTLKIQPAKLEDSAVYLCASSSALRVEGAKNIQYFGAGTRLSVL.

The CDR3 protein is CASSIRGGVNTEAFF. The CDR3 DNA sequence: TGTGCCAGTAGTATCAGAGGGGGAGTGAACACTGAAGCTTTCTTT. The chain couples TRBV19 to TRBJ1-1; a weak D match, TRBD1 (6 bases). This CDR3 has 15 residues. Germline CDR1 reads LNHDA; CDR2 reads SQIVND (reference sequence). V was clipped by 3 bases and J by 0 bases, with 11 bases between them. The full variable domain, in which reference TRBV19 and TRBJ1-1 provide the parts outside the CDR3, is DGGITQSPKYLFRKEGQNVTLSCEQNLNHDAMYWYRQDPGQGLRLIYYSQIVNDFQKGDIAEGYSVSREKKESFPLTVTSAQKNPTAFYLCASSIRGGVNTEAFFGQGTRLTVV.

The chain joins TRBV7-9 to TRBJ2-1; 7 nucleotides agree with TRBD2. Germline V CDR1 and CDR2: SEHNR, FQNEAQ (reference sequence). With V trimmed by 5 bases and J by 0 bases, 16 bases remained unmatched. The CDR3 is 19 residues long. The CDR3 reads CASSPHPDLAGTSYNEQFF. Here the CDR3 DNA reads TGTGCCAGCAGCCCCCACCCCGACTTAGCGGGTACCTCCTACAATGAGCAGTTCTTC. Filled out from reference TRBV7-9 and TRBJ2-1, the complete variable domain reads DTGVSQNPRHKITKRGQNVTFRCDPISEHNRLYWYRQTLGQGPEFLTYFQNEAQLEKSRLLSDRFSAERPKGSFSTLEIQRTEQGDSAMYLCASSPHPDLAGTSYNEQFFGPGTRLTVL.

This chain joins TRBV30 and TRBJ1-2; no clear D gene. V was cut by 0 bases and J by 8 bases, with 13 bases left in between. The germline V gene encodes CDR1 GTSNPN and CDR2 SVGIG (reference sequence). The length of the CDR3 is 13 residues. The CDR3 spells CAWSVAGFNGYTF. Here the CDR3 DNA reads TGTGCCTGGAGTGTTGCGGGGTTTAACGGCTACACCTTC.

In DNA, the CDR3 is TGCAGTGCTAGTCCGGCGGGGAAGAAGACTGAAGCTTTCTTT. Translating gives CSASPAGKKTEAFF. The chain links TRBV20-1 to TRBJ1-1; D unclear. This CDR3 comprises 14 residues. V shed 3 bases and J shed 5 bases, with 16 bases lying between them. Looked up from germline, CDR1 is DFQATT and CDR2 is SNEGSKA (reference sequence).

The chain recombines TRBV27 with TRBJ2-2; 7 bases map to TRBD1. The V segment lost 2 bases and the J segment 2 bases; nucleotides outside the gene matches: 2. The germline gives CDR1 MNHEY, CDR2 SMNVEV (reference sequence). CDR3 length equals 15 residues. The CDR3, as DNA: TGTGCCAGCAGTTTAGGGACAGTTAACACCGGGGAGCTGTTTTTT. Residues: CASSLGTVNTGELFF.

The chain combines TRBV2 with TRBJ1-5; tentatively, D is TRBD1 (6 bases). Germline assignment: CDR1 SNHLY and CDR2 FYNNEI. Trimming cost V 6 bases and J 3 bases, with 15 bases left between them. The CDR3 loop spans 15 amino acids. CDR3: CASSKKQGTNQPQHF. The CDR3 region has the DNA TGTGCCAGCAGCAAAAAACAGGGCACCAATCAGCCCCAGCATTTT.

V gene TRBV9 combines with J gene TRBJ1-3; D remains unclear. Trimming left V 6 bases short and J 0 bases short, with 16 bases between. In germline, CDR1 is SGDLS, CDR2 YYNGEE. This CDR3 contains 16 residues. CDR3 loop: CASTSQAGISGNTIYF. The CDR3 nucleotides are TGTGCCAGCACCTCCCAGGCGGGGATCTCTGGAAACACCATATATTTT. The full variable domain, rest sourced from reference TRBV9 and TRBJ1-3, is DSGVTQTPKHLITATGQRVTLRCSPRSGDLSVYWYQQSLDQGLQFLIQYYNGEERAKGNILERFSAQQFPDLHSELNLSSLELGDSALYFCASTSQAGISGNTIYFGEGSWLTVV.

In this sample, this clone turned up once. The chain links TRBV11-3 to TRBJ2-1; D is perhaps TRBD2 (5 bases). The CDR3 runs 18 residues. The V gene's germline CDR1 is SGHNT and CDR2 YENEEA. The V gene lost 5 bases and the J gene lost 4 bases, with 24 bases spanning the gap. The CDR3 loop is CASSHTRDTARPYNEQFF. The CDR3 DNA reads TGTGCCAGCAGCCACACCCGGGATACGGCCCGGCCGTACAATGAGCAGTTCTTC.

V is TRBV7-2 and J is TRBJ1-2, with TRBD1 matching over 9 bases. This CDR3 spans 14 amino acids. Losses at the gene ends were 4 bases for V and 8 bases for J; bases not matched to a gene: 8. Germline V gene lookup returns CDR1 SGHTA and CDR2 FQGNSA. Written as DNA, the CDR3 is TGTGCCAGCAGCTCCGCCGGGACAGGGAAGGGCTACACCTTC. It specifies CASSSAGTGKGYTF.

This rearrangement joins TRBV19 to TRBJ1-2; D may be TRBD1 (5 bases). Per germline, CDR1 LNHDA and CDR2 SQIVND (reference sequence). V was pared by 5 bases and J by 6 bases, with 13 bases between. This CDR3 region has 13 residues. CDR3 protein: CASSEQASDGYTF. For the CDR3, the DNA is TGTGCCAGTAGTGAACAGGCGTCGGATGGCTACACCTTC.

V is TRBV14 and J is TRBJ1-2, with 9 bases aligning to TRBD1. CDR3 length equals 14 residues. Trimming at V came to 4 bases and at J to 4 bases, leaving 4 bases not matched to a gene. The germline CDR1 and CDR2 sequences are SGHDN and FVKESK. The CDR3 spells CASSPTGGIYGYTF. The CDR3 nucleotides are TGTGCCAGCAGCCCGACAGGGGGGATCTATGGCTACACCTTC.

This clone showed up just once. V is TRBV6-6 and J is TRBJ1-5, with D unresolved. The CDR3 covers 17 residues. Trimming took 5 bases from V and 3 from J, leaving 20 bases between them. Per germline, CDR1 MNHNY and CDR2 SVGAGI (reference sequence). In nucleotides, the CDR3 is TGTGCCAGCAGTCCAAACTACGGCGGGGATCTCAATCAGCCCCAGCATTTT. Its translation: CASSPNYGGDLNQPQHF.

The V gene is TRBV28, the J gene TRBJ1-5; possible D gene TRBD1, 6 bases. Germline assignment: CDR1 MDHEN and CDR2 SYDVKM. The CDR3 covers 14 residues. V lost 6 bases to trimming and J lost 5 bases, with 14 bases between them. For the CDR3, the DNA is TGTGCCAGCAGGCCAGGGGAAGGGTATCAGCCCCAGCATTTT. Residues: CASRPGEGYQPQHF.

The chain recombines TRBV9 with TRBJ2-5, with 10 nucleotides matching TRBD2. This CDR3 is built from 16 residues. Germline CDR1 is SGDLS and CDR2 is YYNGEE. V was clipped by 0 bases and J by 3 bases; unmatched bases: 5. The CDR3 coding sequence is TGTGCCAGCAGCGTAGGCCCGCTAGCGGGAGAAGAGACCCAGTACTTC. This sequence encodes CASSVGPLAGEETQYF. Variable domain in full (rest from reference TRBV9 and TRBJ2-5): DSGVTQTPKHLITATGQRVTLRCSPRSGDLSVYWYQQSLDQGLQFLIQYYNGEERAKGNILERFSAQQFPDLHSELNLSSLELGDSALYFCASSVGPLAGEETQYFGPGTRLLVL.